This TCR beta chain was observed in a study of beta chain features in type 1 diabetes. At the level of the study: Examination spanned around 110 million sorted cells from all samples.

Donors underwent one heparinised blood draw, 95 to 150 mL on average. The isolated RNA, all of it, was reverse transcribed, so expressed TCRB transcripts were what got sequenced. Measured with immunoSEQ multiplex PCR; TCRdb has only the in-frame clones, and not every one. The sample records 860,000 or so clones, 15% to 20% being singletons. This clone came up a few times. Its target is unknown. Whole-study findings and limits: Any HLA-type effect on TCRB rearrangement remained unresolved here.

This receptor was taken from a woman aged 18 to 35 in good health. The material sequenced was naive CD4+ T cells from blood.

The CDR3 DNA follows: TGTGCCACCAGCCCAGGGGGCAGCGGCATGACTAATGAAAAACTGTTTTTT. This sequence encodes CATSPGGSGMTNEKLFF. This chain connects TRBV15 to TRBJ1-4; 8 bases fit TRBD1. V lost 5 bases and J lost 2; bases outside the gene matches: 10. The CDR3 extends over 17 amino acids. Germline V gene sequence: CDR1 LNHNV, CDR2 YYDKDF (reference sequence).